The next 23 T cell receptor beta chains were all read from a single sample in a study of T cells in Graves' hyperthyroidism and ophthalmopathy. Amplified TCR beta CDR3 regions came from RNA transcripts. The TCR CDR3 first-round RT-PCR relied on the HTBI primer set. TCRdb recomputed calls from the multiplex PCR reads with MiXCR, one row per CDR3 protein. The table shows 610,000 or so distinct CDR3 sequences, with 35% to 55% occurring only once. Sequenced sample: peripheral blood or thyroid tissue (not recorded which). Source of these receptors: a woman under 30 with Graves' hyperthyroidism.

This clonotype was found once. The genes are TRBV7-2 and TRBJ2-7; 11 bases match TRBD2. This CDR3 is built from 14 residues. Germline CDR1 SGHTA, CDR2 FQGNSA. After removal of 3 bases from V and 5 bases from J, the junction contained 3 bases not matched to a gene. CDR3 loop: CASSFSGRANEQYF. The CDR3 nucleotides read TGTGCCAGCAGCTTTAGCGGGAGGGCCAACGAGCAGTACTTC.

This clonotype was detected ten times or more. The chain's CDR3 is CASSFQDLNTEAFF. Written as DNA, the CDR3 is TGTGCCAGCAGTTTCCAGGATTTGAACACTGAAGCTTTCTTT. This sequence joins TRBV12-3 or TRBV12-4 and TRBJ1-1; D not resolved. Trimming removed 3 bases from V and 0 bases from J, with 8 bases in between. The CDR3 length is 14 residues.

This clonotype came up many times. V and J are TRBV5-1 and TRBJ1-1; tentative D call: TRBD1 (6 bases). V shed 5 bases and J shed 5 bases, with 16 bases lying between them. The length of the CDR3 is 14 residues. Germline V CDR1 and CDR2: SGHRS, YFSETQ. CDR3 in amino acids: CASSSQGRLTEAFF. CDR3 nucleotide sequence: TGCGCCAGCAGTTCACAGGGTCGGCTGACTGAAGCTTTCTTT.

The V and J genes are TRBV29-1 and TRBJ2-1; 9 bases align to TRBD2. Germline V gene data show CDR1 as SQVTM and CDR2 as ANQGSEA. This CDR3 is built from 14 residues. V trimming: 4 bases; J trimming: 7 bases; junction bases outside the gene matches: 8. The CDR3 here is CSVGGGLAPNEQFF. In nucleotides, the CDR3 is TGCAGCGTTGGGGGAGGACTAGCGCCGAATGAGCAGTTCTTC.

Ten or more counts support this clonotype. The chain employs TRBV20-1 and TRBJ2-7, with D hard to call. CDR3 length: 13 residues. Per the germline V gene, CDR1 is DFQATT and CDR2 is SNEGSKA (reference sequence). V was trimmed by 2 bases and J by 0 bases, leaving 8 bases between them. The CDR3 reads CSARTDSSYEQYF. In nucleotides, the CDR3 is TGCAGTGCTAGAACAGATAGCTCCTACGAGCAGTACTTC.

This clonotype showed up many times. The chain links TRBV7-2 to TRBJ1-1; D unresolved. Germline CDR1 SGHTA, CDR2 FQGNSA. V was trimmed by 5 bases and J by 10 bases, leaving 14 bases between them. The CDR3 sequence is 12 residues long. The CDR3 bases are TGTGCCAGCAGCGATCGCGGGGTAGGAGCTTTCTTT. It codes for CASSDRGVGAFF. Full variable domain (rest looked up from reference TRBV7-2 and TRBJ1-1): GAGVSQSPSNKVTEKGKDVELRCDPISGHTALYWYRQSLGQGLEFLIYFQGNSAPDKSGLPSDRFSAERTGGSVSTLTIQRTQQEDSAVYLCASSDRGVGAFFGQGTRLTVV.

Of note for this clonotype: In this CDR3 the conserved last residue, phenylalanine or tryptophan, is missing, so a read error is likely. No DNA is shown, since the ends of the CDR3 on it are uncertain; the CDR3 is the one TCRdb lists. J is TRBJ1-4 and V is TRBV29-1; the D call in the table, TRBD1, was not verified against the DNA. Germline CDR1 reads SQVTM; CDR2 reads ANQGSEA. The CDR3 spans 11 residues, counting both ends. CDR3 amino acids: CSVEDRGGANY.

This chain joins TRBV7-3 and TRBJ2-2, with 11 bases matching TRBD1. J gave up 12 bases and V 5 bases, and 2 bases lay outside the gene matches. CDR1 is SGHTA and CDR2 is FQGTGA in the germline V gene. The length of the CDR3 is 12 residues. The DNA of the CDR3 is TGTGCCAGCAGCAAGGACAGGGGGCAGCTGTTTTTT. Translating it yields CASSKDRGQLFF.

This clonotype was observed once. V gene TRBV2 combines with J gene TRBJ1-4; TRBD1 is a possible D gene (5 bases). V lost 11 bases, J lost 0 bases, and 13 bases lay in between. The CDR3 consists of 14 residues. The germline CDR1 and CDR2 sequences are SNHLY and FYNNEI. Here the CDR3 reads CAGTKDATNEKLFF. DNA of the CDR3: TGTGCCGGGACCAAGGATGCAACTAATGAAAAACTGTTTTTT.

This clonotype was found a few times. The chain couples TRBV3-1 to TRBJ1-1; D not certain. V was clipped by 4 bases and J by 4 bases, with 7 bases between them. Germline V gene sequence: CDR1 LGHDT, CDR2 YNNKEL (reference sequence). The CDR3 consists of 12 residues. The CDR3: CASSRRFTEAFF. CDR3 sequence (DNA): TGTGCCAGCAGCCGCCGGTTCACTGAAGCTTTCTTT.

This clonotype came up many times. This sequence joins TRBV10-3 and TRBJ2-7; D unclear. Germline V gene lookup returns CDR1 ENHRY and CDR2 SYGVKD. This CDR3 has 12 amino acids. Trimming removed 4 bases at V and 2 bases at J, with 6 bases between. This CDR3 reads CAISVRTYEQYF. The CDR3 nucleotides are TGTGCCATCAGTGTTAGAACCTACGAGCAGTACTTC.

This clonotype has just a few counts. The CDR3 bases are TGCGCCAGCAACCGGCAGGGGGTTGCTAGCGGGAGGATGGATTCCTACGAGCAGTACTTC. The encoded protein is CASNRQGVASGRMDSYEQYF. This chain uses TRBV4-1 with TRBJ2-7; 11 positions match TRBD2. This CDR3 comprises 20 residues. V was clipped by 7 bases and J by 1 base; unmatched bases: 21. CDR1 is MGHRA, CDR2 YSYEKL, per germline.

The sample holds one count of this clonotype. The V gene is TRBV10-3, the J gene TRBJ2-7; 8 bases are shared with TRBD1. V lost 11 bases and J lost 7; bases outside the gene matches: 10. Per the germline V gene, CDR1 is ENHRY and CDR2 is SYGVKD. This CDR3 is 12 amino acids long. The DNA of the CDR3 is TGTGCCGTAGGAGCAGGGGGCATTGAGCAGTACTTC. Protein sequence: CAVGAGGIEQYF.

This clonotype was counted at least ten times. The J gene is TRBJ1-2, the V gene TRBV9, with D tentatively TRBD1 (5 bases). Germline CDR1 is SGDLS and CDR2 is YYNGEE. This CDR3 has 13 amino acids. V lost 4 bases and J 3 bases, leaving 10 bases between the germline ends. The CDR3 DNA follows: TGTGCCAGCAGCCAGACAGAAGACTATGGCTACACCTTC. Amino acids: CASSQTEDYGYTF.

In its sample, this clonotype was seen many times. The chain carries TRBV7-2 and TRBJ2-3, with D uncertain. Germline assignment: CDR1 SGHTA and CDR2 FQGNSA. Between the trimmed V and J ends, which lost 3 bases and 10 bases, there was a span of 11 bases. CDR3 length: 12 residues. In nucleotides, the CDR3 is TGTGCCAGCAGCTTCGGACCCTATGCGCAGTATTTT. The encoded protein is CASSFGPYAQYF.

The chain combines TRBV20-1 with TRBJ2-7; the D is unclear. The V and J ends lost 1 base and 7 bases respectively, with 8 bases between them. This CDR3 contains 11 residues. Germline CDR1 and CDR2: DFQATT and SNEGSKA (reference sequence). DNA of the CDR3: TGCAGTGCTAGAGGGTCGCATGAGCAGTACTTC. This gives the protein CSARGSHEQYF.

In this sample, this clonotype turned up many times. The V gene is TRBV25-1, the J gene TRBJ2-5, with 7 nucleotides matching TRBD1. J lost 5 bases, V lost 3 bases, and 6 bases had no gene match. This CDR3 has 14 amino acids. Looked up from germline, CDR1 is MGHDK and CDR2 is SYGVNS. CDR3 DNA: TGTGCCAGCAGTGATTCCCTCAGGGGGGAGACCCAGTACTTC. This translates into CASSDSLRGETQYF.

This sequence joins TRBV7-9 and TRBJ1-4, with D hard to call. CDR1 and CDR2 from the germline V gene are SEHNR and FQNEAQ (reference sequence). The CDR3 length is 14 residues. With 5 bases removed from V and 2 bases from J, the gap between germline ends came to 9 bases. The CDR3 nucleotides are TGTGCCAGCAGCATCTCCGGGACTAATGAAAAACTGTTTTTT. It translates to CASSISGTNEKLFF.

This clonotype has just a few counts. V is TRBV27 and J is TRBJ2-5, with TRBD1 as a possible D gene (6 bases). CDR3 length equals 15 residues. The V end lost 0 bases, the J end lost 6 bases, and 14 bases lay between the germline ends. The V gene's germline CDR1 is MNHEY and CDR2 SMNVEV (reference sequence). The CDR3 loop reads CASSLSRTGLKTQYF. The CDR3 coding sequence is TGTGCCAGCAGTTTATCCCGTACAGGGTTGAAGACCCAGTACTTC.

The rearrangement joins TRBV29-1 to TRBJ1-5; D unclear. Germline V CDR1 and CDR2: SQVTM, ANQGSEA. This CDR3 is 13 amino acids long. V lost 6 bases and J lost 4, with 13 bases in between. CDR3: CSVTSRENQPQHF. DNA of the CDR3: TGCAGCGTCACGTCCCGGGAGAATCAGCCCCAGCATTTT.

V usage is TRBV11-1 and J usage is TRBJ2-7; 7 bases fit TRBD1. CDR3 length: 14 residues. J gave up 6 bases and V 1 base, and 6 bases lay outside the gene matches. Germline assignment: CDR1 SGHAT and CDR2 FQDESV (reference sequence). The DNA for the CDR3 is TGTGCCAGCAGCTTAGTCTCGGGACAGTTCGAGCAGTACTTC. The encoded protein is CASSLVSGQFEQYF.

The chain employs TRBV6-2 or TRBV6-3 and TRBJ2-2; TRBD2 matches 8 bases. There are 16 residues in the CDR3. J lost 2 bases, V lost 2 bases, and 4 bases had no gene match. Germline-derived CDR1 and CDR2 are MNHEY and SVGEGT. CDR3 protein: CASSYGIAGNTGELFF. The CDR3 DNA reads TGTGCCAGCAGTTACGGGATAGCGGGAAACACCGGGGAGCTGTTTTTT.

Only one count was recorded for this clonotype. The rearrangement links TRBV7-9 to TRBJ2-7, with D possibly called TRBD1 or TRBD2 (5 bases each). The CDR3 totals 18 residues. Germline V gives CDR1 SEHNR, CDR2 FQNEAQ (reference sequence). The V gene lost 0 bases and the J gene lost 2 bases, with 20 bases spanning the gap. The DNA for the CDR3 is TGTGCCAGCAGCTTAGCTGGGACCCACCTCATACCCCCCTACGAGCAGTACTTC. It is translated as CASSLAGTHLIPPYEQYF.